This is a list of T cell receptor beta chains from one sample in a study of cytomegalovirus exposure and HLA in healthy donors. Sequenced by immunoSEQ multiplex PCR; TCRdb stores in-frame clones only, minus some. Of roughly 100,000 clones in the sample, roughly 13% were seen once. Sequencing used PBMCs. These receptor sequences come from a man aged 35 to 55 in good health and CMV-seropositive. Each CDR3 is given without its conserved first and last residue. The order of the fields is CDR3 length, V gene, CDR3 protein.

>12|TRBV6-6
ASSYSVGARGYT
>13|TRBV19
ASAAFSGTADTQY
>13|TRBV6-1
ASFSGHLPAQPQH
>13|TRBV9
ASSPLQGRGTEAF
>13|TRBV27
ASSSMGQGPYEQY
>12|TRBV30
AWNEQGFQETQY
>13|TRBV5-1
ASSLAPGGGETQY
>12|TRBV5-6
ASSSGQGLDTQY
>11|TRBV6-1
ASSRLVIDEQF
>14|TRBV6-4
ASSLNPGQGYNEQF
>14|TRBV7-2
ASSLAAGALAYEQY
>16|TRBV15
ATSRDAGGRGLDGELF
>14|TRBV15
ATSRGAGISYNEQF